What follows is one TCR beta chain and its context. Antigen specificity is unknown. TCRdb used MiXCR to reprocess the RT-PCR reads, holding one entry per CDR3 protein. The data contain more than 700,000 distinct CDR3 sequences, around 21% of them seen just once; the ten biggest clones take up about a tenth. The sample is drawn from a study of response to subunit inactivated influenza vaccine. General study findings and limits: Every seasonal influenza vaccination brings in few new T cells, the authors suggested.

The CDR3 runs 13 residues. Germline assignment: CDR1 SGHAT and CDR2 FQNNGV. V lost 3 bases and J 5 bases, leaving 10 bases between the germline ends. Source: PBMCs from blood, taken around 5 days after vaccination. The chain is built from TRBV11-2 and TRBJ2-5; the D gene is possibly TRBD1 (6 bases). The receptor's source is a man between 50 and 59 years old who received an inactivated influenza vaccine. CDR3: CASSFDRRETQYF. The CDR3 DNA is TGTGCCAGCAGCTTTGACAGGAGGGAGACCCAGTACTTC.